The clone carrying this T cell receptor (beta chain) was counted ten times or more. Axillary draining lymph nodes of breast cancer patients supplied the node samples. The data belong to a study of breast tumors, draining lymph nodes, adjacent tissues. Germline loops: CDR1 SEHNR, CDR2 FQNEAQ (reference sequence). The CDR3 is 16 residues long. Deletions cut 0 bases from V and 3 bases from J, with 12 bases between. TCRdb analysed the multiplex PCR reads with MiXCR anew, one entry per CDR3 protein. The sample includes around 230,000 distinct CDR3 sequences, less than 40% of them seen just once. The TCR originated in a female donor with breast cancer. Some clones in this sample may be carry-over from other donors' samples. Sequences were obtained from axillary lymph node tissue. The V gene is TRBV7-9, the J gene TRBJ2-1; D might be TRBD2 (5 bases). CDR3 sequence: CASSLAASWDYNEQFF. The CDR3 bases are TGTGCCAGCAGCTTAGCCGCTAGCTGGGACTACAATGAGCAGTTCTTC.